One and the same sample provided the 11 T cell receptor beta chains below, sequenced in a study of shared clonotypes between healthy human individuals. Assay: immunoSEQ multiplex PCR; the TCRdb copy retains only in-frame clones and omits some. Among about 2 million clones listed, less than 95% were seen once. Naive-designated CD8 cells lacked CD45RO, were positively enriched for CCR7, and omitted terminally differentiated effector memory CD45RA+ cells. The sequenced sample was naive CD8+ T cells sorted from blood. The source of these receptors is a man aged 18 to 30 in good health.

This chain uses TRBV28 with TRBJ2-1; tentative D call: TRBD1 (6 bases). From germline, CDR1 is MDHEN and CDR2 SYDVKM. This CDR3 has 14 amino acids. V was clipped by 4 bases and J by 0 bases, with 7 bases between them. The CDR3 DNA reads TGTGCCAGCAGTTCGGACAGCTCCTACAATGAGCAGTTCTTC. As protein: CASSSDSSYNEQFF.

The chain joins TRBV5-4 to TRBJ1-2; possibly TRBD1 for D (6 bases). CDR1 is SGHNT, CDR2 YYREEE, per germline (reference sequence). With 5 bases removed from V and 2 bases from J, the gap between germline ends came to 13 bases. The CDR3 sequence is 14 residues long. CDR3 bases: TGTGCCAGCAGTTTCGGGGGCCCCAACTATGGCTACACCTTC. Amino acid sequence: CASSFGGPNYGYTF.

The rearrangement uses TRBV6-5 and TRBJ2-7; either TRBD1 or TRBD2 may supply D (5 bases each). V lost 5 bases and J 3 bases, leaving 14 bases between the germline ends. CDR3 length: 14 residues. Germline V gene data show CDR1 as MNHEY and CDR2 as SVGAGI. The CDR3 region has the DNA TGTGCCAGCAGTCCTGGGCAGGGAGTCTACGAGCAGTACTTC. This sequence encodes CASSPGQGVYEQYF.

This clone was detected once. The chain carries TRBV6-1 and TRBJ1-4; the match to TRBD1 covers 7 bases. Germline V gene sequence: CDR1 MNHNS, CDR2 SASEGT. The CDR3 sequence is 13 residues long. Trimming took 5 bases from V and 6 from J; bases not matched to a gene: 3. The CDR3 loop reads CASSWDSDEKLFF. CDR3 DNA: TGTGCCAGCAGTTGGGACAGTGATGAAAAACTGTTTTTT.

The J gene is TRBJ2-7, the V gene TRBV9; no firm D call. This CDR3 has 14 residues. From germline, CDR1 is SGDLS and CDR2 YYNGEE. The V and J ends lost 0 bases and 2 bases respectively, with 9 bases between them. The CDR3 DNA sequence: TGTGCCAGCAGCGTAGTAAGGCAAACCTACGAGCAGTACTTC. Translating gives CASSVVRQTYEQYF.

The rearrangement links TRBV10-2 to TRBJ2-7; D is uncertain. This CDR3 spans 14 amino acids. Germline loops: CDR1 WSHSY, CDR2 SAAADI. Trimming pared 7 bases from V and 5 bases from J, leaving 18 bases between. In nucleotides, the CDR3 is TGCGCCAGCAATTGGGAAGCTGGATCAGACGAGCAGTACTTC. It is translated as CASNWEAGSDEQYF.

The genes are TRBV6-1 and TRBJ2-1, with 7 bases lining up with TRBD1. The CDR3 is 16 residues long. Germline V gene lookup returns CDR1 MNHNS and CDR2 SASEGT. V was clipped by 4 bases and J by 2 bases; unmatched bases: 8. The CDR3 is CASSGLQGPTYNEQFF. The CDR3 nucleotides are TGTGCCAGCAGTGGATTACAGGGGCCAACCTACAATGAGCAGTTCTTC.

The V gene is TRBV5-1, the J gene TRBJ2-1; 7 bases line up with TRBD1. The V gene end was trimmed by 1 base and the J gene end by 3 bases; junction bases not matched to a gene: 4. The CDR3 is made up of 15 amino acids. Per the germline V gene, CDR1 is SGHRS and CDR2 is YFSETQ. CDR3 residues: CASSLYTGVYNEQFF. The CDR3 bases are TGCGCCAGCAGCTTGTATACAGGGGTCTACAATGAGCAGTTCTTC. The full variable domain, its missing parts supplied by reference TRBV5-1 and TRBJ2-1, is KAGVTQTPRYLIKTRGQQVTLSCSPISGHRSVSWYQQTPGQGLQFLFEYFSETQRNKGNFPGRFSGRQFSNSRSEMNVSTLELGDSALYLCASSLYTGVYNEQFFGPGTRLTVL.

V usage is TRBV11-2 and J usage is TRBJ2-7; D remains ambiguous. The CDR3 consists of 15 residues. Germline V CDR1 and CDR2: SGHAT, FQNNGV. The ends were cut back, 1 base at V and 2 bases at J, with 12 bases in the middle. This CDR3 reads CASSLVVGPTYEQYF. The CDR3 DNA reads TGTGCCAGCAGCTTAGTTGTAGGGCCTACCTACGAGCAGTACTTC.

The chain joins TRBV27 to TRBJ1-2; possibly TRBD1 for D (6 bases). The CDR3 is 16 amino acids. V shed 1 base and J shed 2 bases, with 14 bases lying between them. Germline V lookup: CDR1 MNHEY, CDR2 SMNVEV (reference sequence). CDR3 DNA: TGTGCCAGCAGTTTATTTTCGTTTGGGGGCAACTATGGCTACACCTTC. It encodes CASSLFSFGGNYGYTF.

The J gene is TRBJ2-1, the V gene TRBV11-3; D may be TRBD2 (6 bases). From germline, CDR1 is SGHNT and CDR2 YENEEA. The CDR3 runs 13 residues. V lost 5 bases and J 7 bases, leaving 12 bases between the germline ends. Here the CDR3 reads CASSPGSGNEQFF. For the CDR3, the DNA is TGTGCCAGCAGCCCCGGGAGTGGGAATGAGCAGTTCTTC.